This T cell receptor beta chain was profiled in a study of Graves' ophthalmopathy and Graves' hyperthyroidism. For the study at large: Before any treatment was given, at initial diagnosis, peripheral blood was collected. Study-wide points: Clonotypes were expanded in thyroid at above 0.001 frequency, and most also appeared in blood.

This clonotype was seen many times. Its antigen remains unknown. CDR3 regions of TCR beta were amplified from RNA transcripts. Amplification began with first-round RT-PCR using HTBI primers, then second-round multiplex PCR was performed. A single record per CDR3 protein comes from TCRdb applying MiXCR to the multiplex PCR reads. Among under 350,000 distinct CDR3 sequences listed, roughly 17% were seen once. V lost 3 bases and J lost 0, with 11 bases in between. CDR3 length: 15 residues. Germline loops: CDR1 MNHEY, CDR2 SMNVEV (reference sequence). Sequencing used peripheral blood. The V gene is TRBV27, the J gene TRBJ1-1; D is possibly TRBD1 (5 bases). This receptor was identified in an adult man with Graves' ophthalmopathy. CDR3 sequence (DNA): TGTGCCAGCAGTTTGCAGGGTCTCATGAACACTGAAGCTTTCTTT. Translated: CASSLQGLMNTEAFF.